The rows below give T cell receptor beta chains drawn from one sample of a study of low-dose radiotherapy and immunotherapy resistance in tumors. Via MiXCR, TCRdb re-called the reads, giving one row per CDR3 protein. The data contain roughly 95,000 distinct CDR3 sequences, around a fifth of them singletons. The source material was PBMCs, sampled after low-dose radiotherapy plus immunotherapy. The receptors derive from a female donor with ovarian cancer. CDR3s include the opening cysteine and the closing phenylalanine or tryptophan. A D gene is named only where the DNA matches it firmly. Not all rows give a size; the values are once, few, many and, for expanded clones, a class.

abundance: many; v_gene: TRBV28; d_gene: TRBD1; j_gene: TRBJ2-7; CDR3aa: CASSPQGASSYEQYF; CDR3nt: TGTGCCAGCAGTCCACAGGGGGCTAGCTCCTACGAGCAGTACTTC
abundance: many; v_gene: TRBV7-2; d_gene: TRBD1; j_gene: TRBJ1-2; CDR3aa: CASSITGGYGYTF; CDR3nt: TGTGCCAGCAGCATTACAGGGGGCTATGGCTACACCTTC
abundance: many; v_gene: TRBV5-5; d_gene: -; j_gene: TRBJ1-1; CDR3aa: CASSWGSAENTEAFF; CDR3nt: TGTGCCAGCAGCTGGGGGTCAGCAGAGAACACTGAAGCTTTCTTT
abundance: many; v_gene: TRBV14; d_gene: -; j_gene: TRBJ2-5; CDR3aa: CASSQDRGAGQETQYF; CDR3nt: TGTGCCAGCAGCCAGGACCGGGGGGCCGGACAAGAGACCCAGTACTTC
abundance: many; v_gene: TRBV6-6; d_gene: -; j_gene: TRBJ2-7; CDR3aa: CASITRGQGIYEQYF; CDR3nt: TGTGCCAGCATCACACGAGGGCAGGGTATATACGAGCAGTACTTC
abundance: -; v_gene: TRBV20-1; d_gene: -; j_gene: TRBJ2-3; CDR3aa: CSGQRGDTQYF; CDR3nt: TGCAGTGGACAACGAGGGGATACGCAGTATTTT
abundance: many; v_gene: TRBV4-1; d_gene: -; j_gene: TRBJ2-2; CDR3aa: CASRLNAANTGELFF; CDR3nt: TGCGCCAGCAGGTTAAATGCGGCCAACACCGGGGAGCTGTTTTTT
abundance: many; v_gene: TRBV4-1; d_gene: -; j_gene: TRBJ2-2; CDR3aa: CASSQKTSGNLNTGELFF; CDR3nt: TGCGCCAGCAGCCAAAAGACCTCAGGGAACTTGAACACCGGGGAGCTGTTTTTT
abundance: many; v_gene: TRBV6-2/TRBV6-3; d_gene: TRBD1; j_gene: TRBJ1-3; CDR3aa: CASSWRDRGGNTIYF; CDR3nt: TGTGCCAGCAGTTGGCGGGACAGGGGTGGGAACACCATATATTTT
abundance: many; v_gene: TRBV2; d_gene: -; j_gene: TRBJ2-7; CDR3aa: CASSRNSFYEQYF; CDR3nt: TGTGCCAGCAGTAGGAACAGTTTCTACGAGCAGTACTTC
abundance: many; v_gene: TRBV3-1; d_gene: -; j_gene: TRBJ2-3; CDR3aa: CASSQLTGRTDTQYF; CDR3nt: TGTGCCAGCAGCCAGCTGACAGGTAGAACAGATACGCAGTATTTT
abundance: many; v_gene: TRBV11-1; d_gene: -; j_gene: TRBJ1-2; CDR3aa: CASSFPGFSGYTF; CDR3nt: TGTGCCAGCAGCTTTCCGGGGTTTAGTGGCTACACCTTC
abundance: many; v_gene: TRBV7-3; d_gene: -; j_gene: TRBJ2-5; CDR3aa: CASSLRGSSGSETQYF; CDR3nt: TGTGCCAGCAGCTTAAGGGGTTCGTCAGGGTCGGAGACCCAGTACTTC
abundance: many; v_gene: TRBV2; d_gene: -; j_gene: TRBJ2-2; CDR3aa: CASSVQIFGGGELFF; CDR3nt: TGTGCCAGCAGTGTGCAGATTTTCGGTGGCGGGGAGCTGTTTTTT
abundance: many; v_gene: TRBV4-1; d_gene: -; j_gene: TRBJ2-3; CDR3aa: CASSSLSGGDISGSTDTQYF; CDR3nt: TGCGCCAGCAGCAGCCTTAGCGGCGGGGATATAAGCGGGAGCACAGATACGCAGTATTTT
abundance: many; v_gene: TRBV7-3; d_gene: TRBD1; j_gene: TRBJ2-5; CDR3aa: CASSPTGVETQYF; CDR3nt: TGTGCCAGCAGCCCAACAGGGGTTGAGACCCAGTACTTC
abundance: many; v_gene: TRBV12-3/TRBV12-4; d_gene: -; j_gene: TRBJ1-3; CDR3aa: CASSRAGSRSSGNTIYF; CDR3nt: TGTGCCAGCAGTCGCGCGGGGTCGCGGAGCTCTGGAAACACCATATATTTT
abundance: many; v_gene: TRBV4-1; d_gene: TRBD2; j_gene: TRBJ2-1; CDR3aa: CASSPLATGTYNEQFF; CDR3nt: TGCGCCAGCAGCCCACTAGCGACCGGGACCTACAATGAGCAGTTCTTC
abundance: few; v_gene: TRBV10-3; d_gene: TRBD2; j_gene: TRBJ2-1; CDR3aa: CAISDSGGARNEQFF; CDR3nt: TGTGCCATCAGTGATAGCGGGGGGGCTCGAAATGAGCAGTTCTTC
abundance: once; v_gene: TRBV5-5; d_gene: -; j_gene: TRBJ2-5; CDR3aa: CASSYPETLGETQYF; CDR3nt: TGTGCCAGCAGTTACCCCGAGACACTAGGAGAGACCCAGTACTTC